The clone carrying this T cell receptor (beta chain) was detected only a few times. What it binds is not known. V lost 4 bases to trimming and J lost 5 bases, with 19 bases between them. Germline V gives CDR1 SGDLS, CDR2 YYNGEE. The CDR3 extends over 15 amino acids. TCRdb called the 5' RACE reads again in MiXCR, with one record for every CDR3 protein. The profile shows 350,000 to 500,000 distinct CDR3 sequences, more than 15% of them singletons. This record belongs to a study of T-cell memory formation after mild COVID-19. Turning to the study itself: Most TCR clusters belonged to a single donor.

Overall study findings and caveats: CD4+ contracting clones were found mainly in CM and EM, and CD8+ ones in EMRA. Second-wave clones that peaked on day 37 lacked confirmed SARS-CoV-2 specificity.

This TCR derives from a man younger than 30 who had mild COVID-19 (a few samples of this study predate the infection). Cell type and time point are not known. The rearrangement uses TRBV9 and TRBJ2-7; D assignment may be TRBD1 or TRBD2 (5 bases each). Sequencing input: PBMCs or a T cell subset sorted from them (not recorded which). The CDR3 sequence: CASSPPVGGHNEQYF. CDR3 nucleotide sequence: TGTGCCAGCAGCCCGCCCGTTGGAGGACACAACGAGCAGTACTTC. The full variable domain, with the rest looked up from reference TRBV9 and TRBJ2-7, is DSGVTQTPKHLITATGQRVTLRCSPRSGDLSVYWYQQSLDQGLQFLIQYYNGEERAKGNILERFSAQQFPDLHSELNLSSLELGDSALYFCASSPPVGGHNEQYFGPGTRLTVT.